The T cell receptor (beta chain) under discussion was sequenced for a study of blood T cell repertoires in COVID-19. Sequencing was performed with immunoSEQ multiplex PCR; in TCRdb, only in-frame clones are kept and a portion is missing. The table records about 170,000 clones, about four fifths of them present only once. Germline V CDR1 and CDR2: LGHDT, YNNKEL (reference sequence). The CDR3 runs to 15 residues. Trimming took off 5 bases at V and 4 bases at J, with 14 bases between the two ends. Categorization into cohorts depended on clinical history that participants reported. This receptor was taken from a woman in her forties or fifties in a cohort exposed to, infected with or recovered from COVID-19 (not recorded which). V is TRBV3-1 (or the pseudogene TRBV3-2) and J is TRBJ2-2, with a weak D call TRBD2 (5 bases). Sequences were obtained from PBMCs or T cells enriched from blood (not recorded which). CDR3 nucleotide sequence: TGTGCCAGCAGCACTATCGTCCGGGGCACCGGGGAGCTGTTTTTT. It encodes CASSTIVRGTGELFF.